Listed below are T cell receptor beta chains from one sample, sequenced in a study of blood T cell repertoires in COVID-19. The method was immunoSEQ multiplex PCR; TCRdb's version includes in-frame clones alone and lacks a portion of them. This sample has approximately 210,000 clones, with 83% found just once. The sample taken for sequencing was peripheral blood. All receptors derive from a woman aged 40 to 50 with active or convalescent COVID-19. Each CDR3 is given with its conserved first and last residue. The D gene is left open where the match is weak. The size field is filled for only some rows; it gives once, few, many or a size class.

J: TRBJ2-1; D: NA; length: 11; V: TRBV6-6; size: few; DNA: TGTGCCAGCAATGGCATCAATGAGCAGTTCTTC; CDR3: CASNGINEQFF
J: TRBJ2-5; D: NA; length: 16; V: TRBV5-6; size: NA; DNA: TGTGCCAGCAGCGTGACAGGGAGGTTTGGTGGGGAGACCCAGTACTTC; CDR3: CASSVTGRFGGETQYF
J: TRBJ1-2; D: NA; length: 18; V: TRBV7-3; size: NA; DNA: TGTGCCAGCAGCCCCGCCCCAGGGTCTTTTATGTCTGACTATGGCTACACCTTC; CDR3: CASSPAPGSFMSDYGYTF
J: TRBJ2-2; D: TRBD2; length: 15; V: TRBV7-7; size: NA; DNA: TGTGCTAGCAGCTCCCTAGCGGGAGGCGCCGGGGAGCTGTTTTTT; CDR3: CASSSLAGGAGELFF
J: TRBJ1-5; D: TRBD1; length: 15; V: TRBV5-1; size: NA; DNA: TGCGCCAGCAGCCCGGACAGGACTAGCAATCAGCCCCAGCATTTT; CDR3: CASSPDRTSNQPQHF
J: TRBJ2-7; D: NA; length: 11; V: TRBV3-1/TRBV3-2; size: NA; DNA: TGTGCCAGCAGCAGGGGTCAAAGGTGGTACTTC; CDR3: CASSRGQRWYF
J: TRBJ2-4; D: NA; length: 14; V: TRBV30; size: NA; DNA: TGTGCCTGGAGTGTAGCCAGACTAGATGGCATTCAGTACTTC; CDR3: CAWSVARLDGIQYF
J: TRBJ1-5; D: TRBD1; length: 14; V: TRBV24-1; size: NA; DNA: TGTGCCACCAGTGATTTTACGAAGGGACAGGCCCAGCATTTT; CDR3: CATSDFTKGQAQHF
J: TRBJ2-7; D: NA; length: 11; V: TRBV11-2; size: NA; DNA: TGTGCCAGCAGTGGCCATGACGAGCAGTACTTC; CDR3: CASSGHDEQYF
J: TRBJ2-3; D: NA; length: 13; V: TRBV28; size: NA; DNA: TGTGCCAGCATTCGCGGCAGCACAGATACGCAGTATTTT; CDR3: CASIRGSTDTQYF
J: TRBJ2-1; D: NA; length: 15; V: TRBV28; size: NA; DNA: TGTGCCAGCAGTTTAGCGGGCACTTCCTACAATGAGCAGTTCTTC; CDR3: CASSLAGTSYNEQFF
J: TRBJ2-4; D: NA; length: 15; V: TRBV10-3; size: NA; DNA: TGTGCCATCAGCGCACAGGGTTCGACCAAAAACATTCAGTACTTC; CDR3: CAISAQGSTKNIQYF
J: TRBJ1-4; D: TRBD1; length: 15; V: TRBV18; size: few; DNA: TGTGCCAGCTCACGGACGACAGGGGAAGATGAAAAACTGTTTTTT; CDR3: CASSRTTGEDEKLFF
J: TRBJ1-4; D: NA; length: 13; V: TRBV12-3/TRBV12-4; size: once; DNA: TGTGCCAGCAGGCTCGAGGGAAGGGCCAAACTGTTTTTT; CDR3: CASRLEGRAKLFF
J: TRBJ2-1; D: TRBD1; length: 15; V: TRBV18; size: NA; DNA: TGTGCCAGCTCAAGCGGGACAGGGATAAACAATGAGCAGTTCTTC; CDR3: CASSSGTGINNEQFF
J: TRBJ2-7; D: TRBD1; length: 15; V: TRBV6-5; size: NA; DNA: TGTGCCAGCAGTTACCTCAGGGGGTCGTCCTACGAGCAGTACTTC; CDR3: CASSYLRGSSYEQYF
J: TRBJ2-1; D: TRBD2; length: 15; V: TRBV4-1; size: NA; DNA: TGCGCCAGCAGCCCCTCGGGGGGTCCAAACAATGAGCAGTTCTTC; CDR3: CASSPSGGPNNEQFF
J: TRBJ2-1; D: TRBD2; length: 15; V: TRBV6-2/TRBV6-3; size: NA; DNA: TGTGCCAGCAGCGAGGGACTAGCGGGGGTCAATGAGCAGTTCTTC; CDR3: CASSEGLAGVNEQFF
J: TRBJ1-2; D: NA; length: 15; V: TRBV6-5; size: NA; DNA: TGTGCCAGCAGTTACTCCGGCGGGGCCGGGAGAGGCTACACCTTC; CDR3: CASSYSGGAGRGYTF
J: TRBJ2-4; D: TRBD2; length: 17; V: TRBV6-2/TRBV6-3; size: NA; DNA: TGTGCCAGCAGTTATCGGGGACTAGCGGGAGGAAAAAACATTCAGTACTTC; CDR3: CASSYRGLAGGKNIQYF
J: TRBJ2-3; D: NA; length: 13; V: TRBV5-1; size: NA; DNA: TGCGCCAGCAGCCCCCGACGAGGAGATACGCAGTATTTT; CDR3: CASSPRRGDTQYF
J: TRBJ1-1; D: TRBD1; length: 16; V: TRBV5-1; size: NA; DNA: TGCGCCAGCAGCTTGAATTTGGGGACAGCGAACACTGAAGCTTTCTTT; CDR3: CASSLNLGTANTEAFF
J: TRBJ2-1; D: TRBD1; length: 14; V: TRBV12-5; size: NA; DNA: TGTGCTAGTGGTCTTCGAGACAGGGTCGATGAGCAGTTCTTC; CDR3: CASGLRDRVDEQFF
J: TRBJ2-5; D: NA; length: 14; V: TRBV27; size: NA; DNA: TGTGCCAGCAGTTTCCACGTTGCGGAGGAGACCCAGTACTTC; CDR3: CASSFHVAEETQYF
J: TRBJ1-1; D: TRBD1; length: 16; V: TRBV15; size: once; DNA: TGTGCCACCAGCAGGGGCAGGGGGCGCGAGGACACTGAAGCTTTCTTT; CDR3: CATSRGRGREDTEAFF
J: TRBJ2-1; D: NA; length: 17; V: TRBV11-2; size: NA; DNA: TGTGCCAGCAGCCAACAGCGGGGGACAGGGACGAACAATGAGCAGTTCTTC; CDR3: CASSQQRGTGTNNEQFF
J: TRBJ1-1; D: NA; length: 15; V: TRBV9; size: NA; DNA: TGTGCCAGCAGCATATCAGGGAAAGGTAGCACTGAAGCTTTCTTT; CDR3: CASSISGKGSTEAFF
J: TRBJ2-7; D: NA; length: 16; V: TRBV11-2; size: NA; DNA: TGTGCCAGCAGCTTAGAGGCGCAGAGGGCCAGGTACGAGCAGTACTTC; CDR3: CASSLEAQRARYEQYF
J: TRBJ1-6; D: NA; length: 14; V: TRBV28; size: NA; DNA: TGTGCCAGCAGTCCCGCGGGGAGGGGTTCACCCCTCCACTTT; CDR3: CASSPAGRGSPLHF
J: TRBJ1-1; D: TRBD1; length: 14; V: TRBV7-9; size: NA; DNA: TGTGCCAGCAGCTCGACAGGGGGAGGGACTGAAGCTTTCTTT; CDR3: CASSSTGGGTEAFF
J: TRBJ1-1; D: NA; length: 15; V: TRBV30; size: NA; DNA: TGTGCCTGGGAGAGTAAGGGGTTGACGAACACTGAAGCTTTCTTT; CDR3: CAWESKGLTNTEAFF
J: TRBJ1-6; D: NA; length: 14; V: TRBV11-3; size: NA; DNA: TGTGCCAGCAGCTTAGCCTACGGCGGGTCACCCCTCCACTTT; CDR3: CASSLAYGGSPLHF
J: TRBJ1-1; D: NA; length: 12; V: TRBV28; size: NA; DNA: TGTGCCAGCAGTCCCGGGGGTACTGAAGCTTTCTTT; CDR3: CASSPGGTEAFF
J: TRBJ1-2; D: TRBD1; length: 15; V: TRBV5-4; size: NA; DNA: TGTGCCAGCAGCGCCAGGGGGAGCCATAACTATGGCTACACCTTC; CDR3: CASSARGSHNYGYTF
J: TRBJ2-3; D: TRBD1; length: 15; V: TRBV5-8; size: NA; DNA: TGTGCCAGCAGCTTGCAGGGGGCGGGCACAGATACGCAGTATTTT; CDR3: CASSLQGAGTDTQYF
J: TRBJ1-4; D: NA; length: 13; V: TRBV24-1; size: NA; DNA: TGTGCCACCAGAGCCGGCGGGAATGAAAAACTGTTTTTT; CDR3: CATRAGGNEKLFF
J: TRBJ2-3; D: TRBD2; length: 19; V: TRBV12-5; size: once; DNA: TGTGCTAGTGGTTTGGGCAGGGCTAGCGGGTCCGGGGGCACAGATACGCAGTATTTT; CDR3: CASGLGRASGSGGTDTQYF
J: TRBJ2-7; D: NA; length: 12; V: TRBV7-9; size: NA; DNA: TGTGCCAGCAGCCAGGGGGGCTACGAGCAGTACTTC; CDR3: CASSQGGYEQYF
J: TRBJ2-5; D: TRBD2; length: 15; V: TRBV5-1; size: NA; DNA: TGCGCCAGCAGCTTGTCCCCGGGGGGTGGAGAGACCCAGTACTTC; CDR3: CASSLSPGGGETQYF
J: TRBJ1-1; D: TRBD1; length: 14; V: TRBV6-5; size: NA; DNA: TGTGCCAGCAGTTCTGGACAGGGGGCCACTGAAGCTTTCTTT; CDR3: CASSSGQGATEAFF
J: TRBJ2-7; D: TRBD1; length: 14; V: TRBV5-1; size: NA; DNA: TGCGCCAGCAGCTCGGACAGGATCTCCTACGAGCAGTACTTC; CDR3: CASSSDRISYEQYF
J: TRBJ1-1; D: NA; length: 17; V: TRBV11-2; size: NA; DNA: TGTGCCAGCCGCTTCGGGAGGGGGGGCGATTTGAACACTGAAGCTTTCTTT; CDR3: CASRFGRGGDLNTEAFF